Below, 5 T cell receptor beta chains from the same sample are listed, as sequenced in a study of T cell responses to AZD1222 COVID-19 vaccine. Using immunoSEQ multiplex PCR, the repertoire was profiled, and TCRdb retains in-frame clones only, with some absent. The repertoire holds more than 95,000 clones, with more than 80% as singletons. The source material was peripheral blood, sampled on day 0 of AZD1222 vaccination. The receptors were gathered from an adult in good health.

CDR3 DNA: TGCAGCGCCGGACGACAGGGAGGTTCCACTGAAGCTTTCTTT. Translating gives CSAGRQGGSTEAFF. The chain combines TRBV29-1 with TRBJ1-1; TRBD1 agrees at 7 bases. Per the germline V gene, CDR1 is SQVTM and CDR2 is ANQGSEA. V lost 7 bases, J lost 4 bases, and 12 bases stayed unmatched. CDR3 size: 14 residues.

V is TRBV7-2 and J is TRBJ1-1, with TRBD1 matching over 8 bases. The ends lost 1 base at V and 8 bases at J; junction bases unmatched: 3. This CDR3 comprises 13 residues. CDR1 and CDR2 from the germline V gene are SGHTA and FQGNSA. The CDR3 protein is CASSLGRDREAFF. In DNA, the CDR3 is TGTGCCAGCAGCTTAGGACGGGACAGGGAAGCTTTCTTT.

V and J are TRBV29-1 and TRBJ2-7, with D tentatively TRBD1 (6 bases). Germline V gene lookup returns CDR1 SQVTM and CDR2 ANQGSEA. V gave up 7 bases and J gave up 3 bases, with 19 bases separating them. CDR3 size: 14 residues. DNA for the CDR3: TGCAGCGCCAGTCGAGGGGGTAACAGCTACGAGCAGTACTTC. This encodes CSASRGGNSYEQYF.

The chain combines TRBV7-2 with TRBJ2-7, with D uncertain. V gave up 5 bases and J gave up 2 bases, with 7 bases separating them. Germline V gene sequence: CDR1 SGHTA, CDR2 FQGNSA. The CDR3 has 12 residues. CDR3 in amino acids: CASSPTTYEQYF. In nucleotides, the CDR3 is TGTGCCAGCAGCCCAACCACCTACGAGCAGTACTTC.

The gene calls are TRBV6-4 and TRBJ1-2; tentatively, D is TRBD1 (6 bases). Germline V CDR1 and CDR2: MRHNA, SNTAGT. V dropped 4 bases and J dropped 4 bases, with 16 bases sitting between them. The CDR3 runs 15 residues. The CDR3 DNA reads TGTGCCAGCAGTGGGCCCCGACAGGATTTCTATGGCTACACCTTC. Its translation: CASSGPRQDFYGYTF.